This is a list of T cell receptor beta chains from one sample in a study of T-cell memory formation after mild COVID-19. Via MiXCR, TCRdb re-called the 5' RACE reads, giving one row per CDR3 protein. The sample holds about 150,000 distinct CDR3 sequences, about 19% seen once. Sequenced material: PBMCs or a T cell subset sorted from them (not recorded which). These receptors came from an adult woman who had mild COVID-19 (a few samples of this study predate the infection). Cell type and time point are not known. Both conserved end residues are part of each CDR3. D genes are given only for firm matches. The size of a clone is reported for some rows only, either as once, few or many, or as a class for expanded clones.

. | TRBJ1-2 | . | TRBV30 | CAWSVKTLPYGYTF | TGTGCCTGGAGTGTAAAGACTTTGCCCTATGGCTACACCTTC
TRBD2 | TRBJ2-3 | few | TRBV20-1 | CSATLAGRPNTQYF | TGCAGTGCTACTCTAGCGGGGCGGCCCAATACGCAGTATTTT
TRBD2 | TRBJ2-3 | . | TRBV2 | CASSERAGGRTDTQYF | TGTGCCAGCAGTGAAAGAGCGGGGGGGCGCACAGATACGCAGTATTTT
TRBD1 | TRBJ1-1 | . | TRBV11-3 | CASSLQGAEEAFF | TGTGCCAGCAGCTTACAGGGGGCCGAAGAAGCTTTCTTT
TRBD1 | TRBJ2-3 | few | TRBV5-1 | CASSWTGDGDTQYF | TGCGCCAGCAGCTGGACAGGGGACGGAGATACGCAGTATTTT
. | TRBJ1-2 | few | TRBV12-3/TRBV12-4 | CASTRRWGYDGYTF | TGTGCCAGCACCAGGCGTTGGGGGTACGATGGCTACACCTTC
. | TRBJ2-3 | . | TRBV24-1 | CATSFGPPDTQYF | TGTGCCACCAGTTTCGGCCCACCAGATACGCAGTATTTT
TRBD2 | TRBJ2-7 | few | TRBV11-2 | CASSLSGGVTYEQYF | TGTGCCAGCAGCTTAAGCGGGGGGGTAACCTACGAGCAGTACTTC
TRBD1 | TRBJ2-7 | . | TRBV7-8 | CASSLKKGQGSYEQYF | TGTGCCAGCAGCTTAAAAAAGGGACAGGGGAGCTACGAGCAGTACTTC
. | TRBJ2-7 | few | TRBV5-1 | CASSSWGWGYEQYF | TGCGCCAGCAGCTCATGGGGGTGGGGATACGAGCAGTACTTC
. | TRBJ2-4 | once | TRBV3-1 | CASSLGQLLAKNIQYF | TGTGCCAGCAGCCTCGGACAGCTACTAGCCAAAAACATTCAGTACTTC
. | TRBJ1-5 | few | TRBV12-3/TRBV12-4 | CASSYTGNQPQHF | TGTGCCAGCAGTTATACGGGGAATCAGCCCCAGCATTTT
. | TRBJ1-2 | . | TRBV7-9 | CASSRDTYGYTF | TGTGCCAGCAGCCGGGACACCTATGGCTACACCTTC
. | TRBJ1-5 | few | TRBV2 | CASSLDGGNQPQHF | TGTGCCAGCAGCCTAGATGGTGGCAATCAGCCCCAGCATTTT
. | TRBJ2-2 | once | TRBV12-3/TRBV12-4 | CASRSKTNTGELFF | TGTGCCAGCAGATCTAAGACGAACACCGGGGAGCTGTTTTTT
. | TRBJ1-3 | . | TRBV12-3/TRBV12-4 | CASRTSASGNTIYF | TGTGCCAGTAGGACGTCCGCCTCTGGAAACACCATATATTTT
. | TRBJ1-6 | . | TRBV20-1 | CSARQGNSPLHF | TGCAGTGCTAGACAGGGGAATTCACCCCTCCACTTT
. | TRBJ1-1 | . | TRBV12-3/TRBV12-4 | CASRPRAGADTEAFF | TGTGCCAGCAGGCCGCGGGCGGGGGCTGACACTGAAGCTTTCTTT
. | TRBJ2-7 | . | TRBV29-1 | CSVETGPYEQYF | TGCAGCGTTGAAACGGGACCCTACGAGCAGTACTTC
. | TRBJ1-2 | few | TRBV7-3 | CASSARAGEGYGYTF | TGTGCCAGCAGCGCAAGGGCGGGAGAGGGCTATGGCTACACCTTC
. | TRBJ2-5 | few | TRBV4-2 | CASSQTSRSQETQYF | TGTGCCAGCAGCCAGACTAGTAGAAGCCAAGAGACCCAGTACTTC
. | TRBJ2-3 | few | TRBV12-3/TRBV12-4 | CASNTGGTDTQYF | TGTGCCAGCAACACGGGTGGGACGGATACGCAGTATTTT
. | TRBJ2-4 | few | TRBV15 | CATSRDGNRDTRNIQYF | TGTGCCACCAGCAGAGACGGGAACCGGGACACCAGAAACATTCAGTACTTC
. | TRBJ2-3 | many | TRBV5-6 | CASSLDGFSTDTQYF | TGTGCCAGCAGCTTGGACGGGTTTAGCACAGATACGCAGTATTTT
TRBD1 | TRBJ2-2 | few | TRBV5-4 | CASSSAQGATGELFF | TGTGCCAGCAGCTCCGCGCAGGGGGCCACCGGGGAGCTGTTTTTT
. | TRBJ2-3 | many | TRBV7-2 | CASSLITDTQYF | TGTGCCAGCAGCTTAATCACAGATACGCAGTATTTT
. | TRBJ2-1 | . | TRBV13 | CASSLQRTRLYNEQFF | TGTGCCAGCAGCCTACAGCGGACACGCCTATACAATGAGCAGTTCTTC
TRBD1 | TRBJ2-7 | few | TRBV20-1 | CSARLGTVAYEQYF | TGCAGTGCTAGACTAGGGACAGTGGCCTACGAGCAGTACTTC
. | TRBJ1-2 | . | TRBV5-1 | CASAIDYRDLYGYTF | TGCGCCAGCGCTATTGACTACCGGGACCTCTATGGCTACACCTTC
TRBD2 | TRBJ2-1 | few | TRBV7-2 | CASSLGVAGGPFF | TGTGCCAGCAGCTTAGGTGTGGCGGGAGGCCCGTTCTTC
. | TRBJ2-1 | many | TRBV20-1 | CSARGSGVYNEQFF | TGCAGTGCTAGAGGTTCCGGGGTGTACAATGAGCAGTTCTTC
TRBD2 | TRBJ2-1 | few | TRBV29-1 | CSTSGRAREQFF | TGCAGCACTAGCGGGAGGGCCCGCGAGCAGTTCTTC
. | TRBJ1-2 | once | TRBV7-9 | CASNITVSGPYTF | TGTGCCAGCAACATTACAGTTTCGGGTCCCTACACCTTC
. | TRBJ1-1 | few | TRBV13 | CASSLKVSAEAFF | TGTGCCAGCAGCTTAAAAGTGTCGGCTGAAGCTTTCTTT
TRBD1 | TRBJ2-3 | . | TRBV20-1 | CSANSMTGGTDTQYF | TGCAGTGCTAACTCGATGACAGGGGGCACAGATACGCAGTATTTT
. | TRBJ2-5 | few | TRBV29-1 | CSGGVYQETQYF | TGCAGCGGCGGTGTCTACCAAGAGACCCAGTACTTC
. | TRBJ1-5 | . | TRBV24-1 | CATSDHGVTGQPQHF | TGTGCCACCAGTGATCACGGAGTAACCGGCCAGCCCCAGCATTTT
. | TRBJ1-2 | few | TRBV5-1 | CASSIDRRGYTF | TGCGCCAGCAGCATCGACAGGCGCGGCTACACCTTC
TRBD1 | TRBJ1-1 | few | TRBV5-1 | CASSLGTGANTEAFF | TGCGCCAGCAGCTTGGGGACAGGGGCGAACACTGAAGCTTTCTTT
. | TRBJ2-7 | many | TRBV18 | CASSPSVLYEQYF | TGTGCCAGCTCACCTTCAGTGCTGTACGAGCAGTACTTC
. | TRBJ1-1 | few | TRBV19 | CASSIARNTEAFF | TGTGCCAGTAGTATTGCACGAAACACTGAAGCTTTCTTT
TRBD2 | TRBJ2-3 | few | TRBV15 | CATRPGLAGRDTQYF | TGTGCCACCAGGCCGGGACTAGCGGGGAGGGATACGCAGTATTTT
. | TRBJ2-7 | . | TRBV18 | CASSQGRDTYEQYF | TGTGCCAGCTCACAAGGCCGGGACACCTACGAGCAGTACTTC
TRBD1 | TRBJ2-7 | few | TRBV7-2 | CASSFDRGHYEQYF | TGTGCCAGCAGCTTCGACAGGGGGCACTACGAGCAGTACTTC
. | TRBJ2-5 | few | TRBV6-1 | CASRLETQYF | TGTGCCAGCAGATTAGAGACCCAGTACTTC
TRBD2 | TRBJ2-3 | . | TRBV7-9 | CASSLGFGTSSTDTQYF | TGTGCCAGCAGCTTAGGATTCGGGACTAGCTCCACAGATACGCAGTATTTT
. | TRBJ2-5 | few | TRBV20-1 | CSAPGLRGMAQYF | TGCAGTGCTCCGGGACTCCGTGGGATGGCCCAGTACTTC
. | TRBJ1-1 | few | TRBV5-1 | CASSLVGVPEAFF | TGCGCCAGCAGCTTGGTGGGGGTCCCTGAAGCTTTCTTT
TRBD1 | TRBJ1-2 | . | TRBV6-5 | CASSYAGIGTDHNYGYTF | TGTGCCAGCAGTTACGCCGGTATCGGGACAGACCATAACTATGGCTACACCTTC
. | TRBJ1-2 | . | TRBV24-1 | CATSDLDHQGYTF | TGTGCCACCAGTGATTTGGACCACCAAGGCTACACCTTC
. | TRBJ1-3 | . | TRBV2 | CASSPQGTRGNTIYF | TGTGCCAGCAGTCCACAGGGAACCCGTGGAAACACCATATATTTT
. | TRBJ1-4 | . | TRBV7-9 | CASSFSENEKLFF | TGTGCCAGCAGCTTTTCCGAGAATGAAAAACTGTTTTTT